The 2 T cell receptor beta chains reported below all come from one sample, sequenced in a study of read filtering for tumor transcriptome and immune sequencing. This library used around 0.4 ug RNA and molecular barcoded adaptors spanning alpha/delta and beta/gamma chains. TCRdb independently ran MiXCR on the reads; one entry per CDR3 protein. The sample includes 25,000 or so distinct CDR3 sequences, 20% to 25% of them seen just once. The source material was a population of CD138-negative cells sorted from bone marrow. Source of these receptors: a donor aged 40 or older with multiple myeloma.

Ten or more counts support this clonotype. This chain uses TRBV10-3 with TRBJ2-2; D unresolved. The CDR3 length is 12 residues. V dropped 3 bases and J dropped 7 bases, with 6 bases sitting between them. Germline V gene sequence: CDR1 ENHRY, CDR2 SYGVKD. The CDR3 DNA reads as TGTGCCATCAGTGATGGGTACGGGGAGCTGTTTTTT. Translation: CAISDGYGELFF.

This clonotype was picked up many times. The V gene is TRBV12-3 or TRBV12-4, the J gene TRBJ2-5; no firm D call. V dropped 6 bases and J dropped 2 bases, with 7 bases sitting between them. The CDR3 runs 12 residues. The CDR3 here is CASSPRQETQYF. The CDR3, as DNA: TGTGCCAGCAGCCCGCGTCAAGAGACCCAGTACTTC.